Below, one T cell receptor beta chain is given with its context. This sample was taken from a study of blood T cell repertoires in COVID-19. Across the whole study: The analysed material was cDNA or gDNA that came from T cells, B-cell-depleted T cells, or PBMCs.

Ages ranged from about 18 to 89 years, with residence in around 24 US areas. The CDR3 sequence is 15 residues long. With 0 bases removed from V and 3 bases from J, the gap between germline ends came to 9 bases. Germline V lookup: CDR1 SGHRS, CDR2 YFSETQ. Sequenced by immunoSEQ multiplex PCR; TCRdb stores in-frame clones only, minus some. Of around 310,000 clones listed, over 75% were seen once; the top ten hold over 4.5%. Specimen: PBMCs or T cells enriched from blood (not recorded which). The clonotype originates from a man aged 30-40 years who had recovered from COVID-19. V is TRBV5-1 and J is TRBJ1-4, with unresolved D. CDR3 loop: CASSLAGNPNEKLFF. Here the CDR3 DNA reads TGCGCCAGCAGCTTGGCGGGGAACCCTAATGAAAAACTGTTTTTT.